This T cell receptor beta chain was observed in a study of blood T cell repertoires in COVID-19 (dated by TCRdb to 2018 to 2021). About the investigation overall: Samples from collaborators originated in the United States, Italy and Spain and spanned both the acute and convalescent phases of COVID-19. A freely available public database, intended as a resource for researchers studying the immune response to SARS-CoV-2, is where the repertoires were released. The prospective study material was composed of cDNA or gDNA derived from T cells, B-cell-depleted T cells, or PBMCs. Sample metadata almost always included a de-identified subject ID, COVID-19 status, age in years and sex. HLA class I and class II types, where available, came from metadata supplied by the sample provider rather than from assay-based typing. Samples were obtained from the ongoing ImmuneRACE study (first 160 participants) and from approximately 1,200 subjects provided by 6 global collaborators. The dataset comprised deeply sampled blood TCRbeta repertoires from subjects exposed to, actively infected with, or recovered from COVID-19. General study outcomes and caveats: Clinical and demographic metadata were provided uncurated, with the amount varying by source and participant.

For this clone: The antigen it recognizes is unknown. No base-level quality is on record; no much larger clone is a single base apart.

Each collaborating institution followed its own protocols to collect whole blood in K2EDTA tubes. For TCRbeta analysis, collaborators shipped samples in one of three forms: frozen whole blood, isolated PBMCs, or DNA extracted from either of those sample types. TCRbeta CDR3 regions were amplified from genomic DNA using the immunoSEQ Assay, a bias-controlled multiplex PCR. Concerning the study's data processing: Within the assay, amplification of reference gene primers was used to estimate how many nucleated cells each sample contained. To quantify the absolute abundance of each unique TCRbeta CDR3 rearrangement, sequence reads were collapsed and filtered. For each sample, productive Simpson clonality was calculated by taking the square root of Simpson's diversity index across productive rearrangements. Drawn from immuneACCESS, this table holds only the in-frame rearrangements with V and J called that TCRdb kept. Clones are partly lost; checked studies trace under half to an unresolved V gene and leave the rest unexplained. V and J calls and clone size are given by that table; D and trimming were obtained from the DNA. The sample contains some 14,000 clones, 87% of them found a single time. The biggest ten clones account for around 30% of the sample.

This clonotype was sampled from a human donor in a cohort sampled during active COVID-19. Sequencing was performed on peripheral blood.

The base sequence is TGTGCCAGCGGGACTAGCGCTCAGGGGGAGCAGTTCTTC. Translation gives CASGTSAQGEQFF. This receptor chain uses TRBV6-5 and TRBJ2-1, and 10 junction bases match TRBD2. V trim: 8 bases; J trim: 10 bases; unmatched bases: 8. The germline V gene sets CDR1 to MNHEY and CDR2 to SVGAGI. From the cysteine up to the phenylalanine, the CDR3 has a length of 13 residues. Just the 39-base CDR3 DNA is kept, in frame starting at base 1.